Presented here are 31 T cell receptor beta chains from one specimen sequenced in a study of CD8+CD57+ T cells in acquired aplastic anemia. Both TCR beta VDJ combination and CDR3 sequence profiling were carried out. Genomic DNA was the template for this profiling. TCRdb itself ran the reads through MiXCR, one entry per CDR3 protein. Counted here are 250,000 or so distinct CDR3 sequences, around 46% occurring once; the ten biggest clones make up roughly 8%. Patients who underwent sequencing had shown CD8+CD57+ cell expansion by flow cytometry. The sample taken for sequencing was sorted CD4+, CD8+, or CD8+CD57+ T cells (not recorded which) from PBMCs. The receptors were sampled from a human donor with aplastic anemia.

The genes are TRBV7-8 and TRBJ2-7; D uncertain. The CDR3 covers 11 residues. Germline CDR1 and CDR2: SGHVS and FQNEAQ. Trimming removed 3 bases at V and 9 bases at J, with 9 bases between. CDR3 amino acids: CASSFDTRQYF. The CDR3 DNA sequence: TGTGCCAGCAGCTTCGATACAAGGCAGTACTTC.

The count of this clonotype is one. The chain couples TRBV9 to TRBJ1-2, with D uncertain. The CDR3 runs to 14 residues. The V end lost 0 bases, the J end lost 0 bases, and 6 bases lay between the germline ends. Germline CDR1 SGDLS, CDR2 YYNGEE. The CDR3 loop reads CASSVDPTNYGYTF. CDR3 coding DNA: TGTGCCAGCAGCGTAGATCCTACTAACTATGGCTACACCTTC.

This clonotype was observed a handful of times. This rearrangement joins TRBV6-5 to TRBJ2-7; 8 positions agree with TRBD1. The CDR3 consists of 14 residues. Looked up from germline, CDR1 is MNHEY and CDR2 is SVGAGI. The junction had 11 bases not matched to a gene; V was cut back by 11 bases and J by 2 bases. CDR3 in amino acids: CAAKPDRGTYEQYF. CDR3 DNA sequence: TGTGCCGCAAAACCTGACAGGGGAACCTACGAGCAGTACTTC.

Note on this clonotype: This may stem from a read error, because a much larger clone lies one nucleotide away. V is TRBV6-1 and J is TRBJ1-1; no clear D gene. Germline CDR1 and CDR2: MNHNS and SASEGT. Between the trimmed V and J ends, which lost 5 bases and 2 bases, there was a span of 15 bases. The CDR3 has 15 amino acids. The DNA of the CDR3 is TGTGCCAGCAGTTACTTGACGAACCTCAACACTGAAGCTTTCTTT. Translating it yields CASSYLTNLNTEAFF.

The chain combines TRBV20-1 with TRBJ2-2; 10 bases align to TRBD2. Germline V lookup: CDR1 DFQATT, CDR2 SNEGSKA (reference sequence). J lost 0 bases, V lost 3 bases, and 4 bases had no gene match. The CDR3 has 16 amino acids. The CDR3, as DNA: TGCAGTGCTAGCGCAACTAGCGGGGCGAACACCGGGGAGCTGTTTTTT. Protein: CSASATSGANTGELFF.

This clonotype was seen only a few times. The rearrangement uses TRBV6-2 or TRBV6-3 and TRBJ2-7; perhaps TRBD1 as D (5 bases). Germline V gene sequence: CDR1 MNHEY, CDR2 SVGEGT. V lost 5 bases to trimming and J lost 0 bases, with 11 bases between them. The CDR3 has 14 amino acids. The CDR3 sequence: CASSGEQVSYEQYF. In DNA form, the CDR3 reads TGTGCCAGCAGTGGGGAACAGGTCTCCTACGAGCAGTACTTC.

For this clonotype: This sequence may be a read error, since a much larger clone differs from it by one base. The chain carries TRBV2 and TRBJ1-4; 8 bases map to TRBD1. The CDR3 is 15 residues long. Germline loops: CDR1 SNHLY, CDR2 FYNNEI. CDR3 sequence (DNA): TGTGCCAGCAGCTACAACGACAGGGGTCGTGAAAAACTGTCTTTT. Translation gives CASSYNDRGREKLSF.

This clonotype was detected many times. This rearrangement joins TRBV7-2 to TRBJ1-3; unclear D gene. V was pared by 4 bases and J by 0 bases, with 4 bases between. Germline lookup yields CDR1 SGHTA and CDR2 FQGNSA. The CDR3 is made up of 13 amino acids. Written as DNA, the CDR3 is TGTGCCAGCAGCTCCTACTCTGGAAACACCATATATTTT. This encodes CASSSYSGNTIYF.

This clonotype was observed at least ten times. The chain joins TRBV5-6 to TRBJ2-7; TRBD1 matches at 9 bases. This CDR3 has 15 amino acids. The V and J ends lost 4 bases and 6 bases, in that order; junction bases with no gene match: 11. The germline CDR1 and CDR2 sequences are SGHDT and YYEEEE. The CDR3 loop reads CASSPGQGRISEQYF. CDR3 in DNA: TGTGCCAGCAGCCCTGGACAGGGGAGAATAAGCGAGCAGTACTTC.

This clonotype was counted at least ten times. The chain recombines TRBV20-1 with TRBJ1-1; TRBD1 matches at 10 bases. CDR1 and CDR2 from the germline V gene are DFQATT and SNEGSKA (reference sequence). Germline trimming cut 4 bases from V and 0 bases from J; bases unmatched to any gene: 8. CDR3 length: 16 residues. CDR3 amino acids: CSAKTRDRGLNTEAFF. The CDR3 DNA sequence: TGCAGTGCTAAAACCCGGGACAGGGGTTTGAACACTGAAGCTTTCTTT.

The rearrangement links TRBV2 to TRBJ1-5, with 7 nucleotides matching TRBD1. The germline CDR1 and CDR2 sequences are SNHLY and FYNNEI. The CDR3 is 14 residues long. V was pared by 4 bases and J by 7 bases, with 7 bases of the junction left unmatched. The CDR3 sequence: CASSAEGARQPQHF. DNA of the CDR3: TGTGCCAGCAGTGCAGAGGGGGCGCGACAGCCCCAGCATTTT.

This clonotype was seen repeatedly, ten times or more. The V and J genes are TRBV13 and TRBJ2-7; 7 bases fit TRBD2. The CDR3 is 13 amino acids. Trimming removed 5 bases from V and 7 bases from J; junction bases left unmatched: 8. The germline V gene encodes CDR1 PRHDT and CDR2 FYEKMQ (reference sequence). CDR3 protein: CASSLGLNPEQYF. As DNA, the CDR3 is TGTGCCAGCAGCCTGGGACTAAACCCAGAGCAGTACTTC.

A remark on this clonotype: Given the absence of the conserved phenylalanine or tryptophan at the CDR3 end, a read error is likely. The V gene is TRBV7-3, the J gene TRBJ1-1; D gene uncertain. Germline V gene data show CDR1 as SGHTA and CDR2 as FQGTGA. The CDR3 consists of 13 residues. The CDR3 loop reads CASSLSRNNEAFS. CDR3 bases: TGTGCCAGCAGCTTATCGAGGAACAATGAAGCTTTCTCT.

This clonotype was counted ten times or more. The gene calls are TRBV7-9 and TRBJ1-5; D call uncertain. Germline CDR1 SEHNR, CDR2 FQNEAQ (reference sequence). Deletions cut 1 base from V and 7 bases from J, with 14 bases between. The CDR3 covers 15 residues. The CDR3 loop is CASSLETDAGQPQHF. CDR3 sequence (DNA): TGTGCCAGCAGCTTAGAGACCGACGCTGGCCAGCCCCAGCATTTT.

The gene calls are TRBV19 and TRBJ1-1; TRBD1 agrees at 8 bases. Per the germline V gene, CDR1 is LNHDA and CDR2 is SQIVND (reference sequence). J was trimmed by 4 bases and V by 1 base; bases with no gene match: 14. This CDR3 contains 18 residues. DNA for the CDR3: TGTGCCAGTAGTATAGGGGGTACAGGGGGTGAGTTCGGCACTGAAGCTTTCTTT. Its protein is CASSIGGTGGEFGTEAFF.

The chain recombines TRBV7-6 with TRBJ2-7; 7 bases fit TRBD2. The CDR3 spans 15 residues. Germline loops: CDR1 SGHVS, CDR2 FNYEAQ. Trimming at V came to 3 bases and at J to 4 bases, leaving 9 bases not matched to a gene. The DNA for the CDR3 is TGTGCCAGCAGCTTCGACGACGGGGGGAGATACGAGCAGTACTTC. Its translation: CASSFDDGGRYEQYF.

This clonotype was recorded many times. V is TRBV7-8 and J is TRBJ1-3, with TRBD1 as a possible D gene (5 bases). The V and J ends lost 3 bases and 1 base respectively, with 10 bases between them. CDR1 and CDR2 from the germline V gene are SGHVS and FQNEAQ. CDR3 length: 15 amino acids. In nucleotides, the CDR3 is TGTGCCAGCAGCTTTTGGGGGTCGTCTGGAAACACCATATATTTT. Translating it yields CASSFWGSSGNTIYF.

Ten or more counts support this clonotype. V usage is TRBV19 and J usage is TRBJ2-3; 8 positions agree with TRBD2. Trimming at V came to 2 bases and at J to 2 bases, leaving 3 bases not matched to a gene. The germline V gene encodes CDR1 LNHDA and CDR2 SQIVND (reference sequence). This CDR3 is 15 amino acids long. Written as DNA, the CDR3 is TGTGCCAGTAGTATACTCGGGGGGGCCACAGATACGCAGTATTTT. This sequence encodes CASSILGGATDTQYF.

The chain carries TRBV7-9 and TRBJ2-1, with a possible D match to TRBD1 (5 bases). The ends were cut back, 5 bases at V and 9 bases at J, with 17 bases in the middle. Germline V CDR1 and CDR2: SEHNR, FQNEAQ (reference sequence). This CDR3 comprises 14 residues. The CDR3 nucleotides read TGTGCCAGCAGCCAAGACAGCGTCAACACTGAGCAGTTCTTC. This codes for CASSQDSVNTEQFF.

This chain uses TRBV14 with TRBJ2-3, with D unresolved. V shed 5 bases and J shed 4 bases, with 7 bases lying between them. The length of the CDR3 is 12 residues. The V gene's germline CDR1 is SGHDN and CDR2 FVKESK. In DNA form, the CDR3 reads TGTGCCAGCAGCGCACTTGCAGATACGCAGTATTTT. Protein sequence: CASSALADTQYF.

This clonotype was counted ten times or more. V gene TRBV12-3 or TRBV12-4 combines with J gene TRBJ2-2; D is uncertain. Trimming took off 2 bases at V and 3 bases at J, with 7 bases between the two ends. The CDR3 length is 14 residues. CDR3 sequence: CASSLTPHTGELFF. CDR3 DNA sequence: TGTGCCAGCAGTTTAACGCCTCACACCGGGGAGCTGTTTTTT.

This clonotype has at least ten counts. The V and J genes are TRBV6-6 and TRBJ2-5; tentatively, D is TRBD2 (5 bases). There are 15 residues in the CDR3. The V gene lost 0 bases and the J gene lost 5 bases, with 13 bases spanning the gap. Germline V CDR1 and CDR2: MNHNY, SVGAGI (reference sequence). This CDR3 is CASSYSIWTRETQYF. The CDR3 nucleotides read TGTGCCAGCAGTTACTCTATATGGACTCGGGAGACCCAGTACTTC.

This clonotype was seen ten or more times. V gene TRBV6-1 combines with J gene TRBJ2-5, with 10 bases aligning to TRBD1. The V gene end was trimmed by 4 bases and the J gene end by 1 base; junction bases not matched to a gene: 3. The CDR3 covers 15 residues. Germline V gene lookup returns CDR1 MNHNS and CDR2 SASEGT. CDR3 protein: CASSVRDRGQETQYF. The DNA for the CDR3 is TGTGCCAGCAGTGTCCGGGACAGGGGCCAAGAGACCCAGTACTTC.

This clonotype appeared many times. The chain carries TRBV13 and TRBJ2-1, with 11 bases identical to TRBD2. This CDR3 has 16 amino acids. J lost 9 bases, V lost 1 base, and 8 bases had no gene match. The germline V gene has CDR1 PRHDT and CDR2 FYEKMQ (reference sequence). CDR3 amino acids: CASSLVVAGGKGEQFF. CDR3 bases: TGTGCCAGCAGCTTAGTGGTAGCGGGAGGGAAAGGTGAGCAGTTCTTC.

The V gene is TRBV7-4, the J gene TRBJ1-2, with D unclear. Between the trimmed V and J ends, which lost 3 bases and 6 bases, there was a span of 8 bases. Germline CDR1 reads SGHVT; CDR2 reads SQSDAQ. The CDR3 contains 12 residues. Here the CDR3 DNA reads TGTGCCAGCAGCTTTAATAGGGATGGCTACACCTTC. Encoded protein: CASSFNRDGYTF.

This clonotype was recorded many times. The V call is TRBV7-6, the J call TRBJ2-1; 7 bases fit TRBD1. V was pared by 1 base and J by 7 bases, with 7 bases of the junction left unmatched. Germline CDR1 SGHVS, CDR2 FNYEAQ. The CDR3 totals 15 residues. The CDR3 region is CASSLDPGGLNEQFF. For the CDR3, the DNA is TGTGCCAGCAGCTTAGACCCAGGGGGATTAAATGAGCAGTTCTTC.

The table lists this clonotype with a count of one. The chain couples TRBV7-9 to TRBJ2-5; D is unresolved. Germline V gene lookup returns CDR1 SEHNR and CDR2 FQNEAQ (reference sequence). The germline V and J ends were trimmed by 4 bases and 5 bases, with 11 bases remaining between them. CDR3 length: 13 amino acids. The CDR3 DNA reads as TGTGCCAGCAGCTCAACTGCATTCGAGACCCAGTACTTC. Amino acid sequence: CASSSTAFETQYF.

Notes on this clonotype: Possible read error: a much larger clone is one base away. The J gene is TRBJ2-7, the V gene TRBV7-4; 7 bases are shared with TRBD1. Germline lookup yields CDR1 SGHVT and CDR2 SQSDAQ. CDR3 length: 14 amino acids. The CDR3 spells CARSLTGLGYEQYF. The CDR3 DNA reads TGTGCCCGCAGTTTGACAGGGCTTGGCTACGAGCAGTACTTC.

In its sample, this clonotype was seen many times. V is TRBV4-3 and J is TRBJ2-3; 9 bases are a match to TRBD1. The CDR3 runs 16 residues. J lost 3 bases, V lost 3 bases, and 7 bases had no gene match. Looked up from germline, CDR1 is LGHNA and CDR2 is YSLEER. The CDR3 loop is CASSQRDRERTDTQYF. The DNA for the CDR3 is TGCGCCAGCAGCCAGAGGGACAGGGAGAGGACAGATACGCAGTATTTT.

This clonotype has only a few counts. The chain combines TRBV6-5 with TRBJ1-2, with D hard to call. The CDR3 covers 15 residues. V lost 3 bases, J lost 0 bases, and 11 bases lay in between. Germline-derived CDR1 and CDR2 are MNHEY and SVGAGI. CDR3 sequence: CASSYSPSSNYGYTF. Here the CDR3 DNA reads TGTGCCAGCAGTTATAGCCCGAGCTCTAACTATGGCTACACCTTC.

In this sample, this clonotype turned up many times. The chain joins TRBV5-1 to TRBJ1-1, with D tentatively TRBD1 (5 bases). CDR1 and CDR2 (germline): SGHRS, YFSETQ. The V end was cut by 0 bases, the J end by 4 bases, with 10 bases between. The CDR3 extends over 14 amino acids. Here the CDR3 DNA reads TGCGCCAGCAGCTTGGAAACAGGAGGCACTGAAGCTTTCTTT. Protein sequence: CASSLETGGTEAFF. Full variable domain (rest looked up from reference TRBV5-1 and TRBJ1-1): KAGVTQTPRYLIKTRGQQVTLSCSPISGHRSVSWYQQTPGQGLQFLFEYFSETQRNKGNFPGRFSGRQFSNSRSEMNVSTLELGDSALYLCASSLETGGTEAFFGQGTRLTVV.